This passage covers 21 T cell receptor beta chains from one sample sequenced in a study of cytomegalovirus exposure and HLA in healthy donors. Clones were read by immunoSEQ multiplex PCR, and TCRdb kept only the in-frame ones, dropping some. Of 200,000 or so clones in the sample, around four fifths were seen once. Sequencing was done on a sample of PBMCs. Source of these receptors: a woman aged 18-29 years in good health and CMV-seronegative.

CDR3 DNA sequence: TGCGCCAGCAGCTTCCGGGACGGAGCCTACGAGCAGTACTTC. Translated, it gives CASSFRDGAYEQYF. V gene TRBV5-1 combines with J gene TRBJ2-7, with D perhaps matching TRBD1 or TRBD2 (5 bases each). Trimming took off 2 bases at V and 2 bases at J, with 11 bases between the two ends. Germline V gene lookup returns CDR1 SGHRS and CDR2 YFSETQ. The CDR3 sequence is 14 residues long.

The gene calls are TRBV2 and TRBJ2-5; 13 nucleotides align to TRBD2. The CDR3 is 14 amino acids. Germline CDR1 and CDR2: SNHLY and FYNNEI. The J segment lost 4 bases and the V segment lost 9 bases, leaving 5 bases of the junction unmatched. CDR3 DNA: TGTGCCAGGGGGACTAGCGGGATCGGAGAGACCCAGTACTTC. This codes for CARGTSGIGETQYF.

V usage is TRBV10-3 and J usage is TRBJ2-5; D may be TRBD1 or TRBD2 (5 bases each). V lost 8 bases and J 5 bases, leaving 18 bases between the germline ends. Germline CDR1 is ENHRY and CDR2 is SYGVKD. The CDR3 runs to 14 residues. CDR3 sequence reads: CAIGTRESRETQYF. The CDR3 coding sequence is TGTGCCATCGGAACCAGGGAGAGTCGTGAGACCCAGTACTTC.

The chain employs TRBV11-2 and TRBJ2-5, with 7 bases identical to TRBD2. With V trimmed by 1 base and J by 7 bases, 9 bases remained unmatched. This CDR3 is built from 15 residues. The V gene's germline CDR1 is SGHAT and CDR2 FQNNGV. For the CDR3, the DNA is TGTGCCAGCAGCTTAGGACTAGCAGACTTGGGGACCCAGTACTTC. It yields the protein CASSLGLADLGTQYF.

This chain uses TRBV9 with TRBJ1-5; D remains ambiguous. The CDR3 extends over 16 amino acids. The ends were cut back, 3 bases at V and 7 bases at J, with 20 bases in the middle. Germline loops: CDR1 SGDLS, CDR2 YYNGEE. DNA of the CDR3: TGTGCCAGCAGCGCGGAGGGAGGAGGAGCCGGGCAGCCCCAGCATTTT. Residues: CASSAEGGGAGQPQHF.

J is TRBJ2-1 and V is TRBV6-6, with D unclear. V was clipped by 0 bases and J by 4 bases, with 13 bases between them. There are 16 residues in the CDR3. CDR1 and CDR2 (germline): MNHNY, SVGAGI (reference sequence). The CDR3 loop is CASSYSSRATYNEQFF. Written as DNA, the CDR3 is TGTGCCAGCAGTTACTCGAGTAGGGCTACTTACAATGAGCAGTTCTTC.

This clone was observed a single time. The chain joins TRBV13 to TRBJ2-5; the D gene is possibly TRBD1 (6 bases). The germline V gene has CDR1 PRHDT and CDR2 FYEKMQ (reference sequence). V was cut by 5 bases and J by 4 bases, with 17 bases left in between. This CDR3 comprises 15 residues. For the CDR3, the DNA is TGTGCCAGCAGCCGACAGGTAGGAGCGGTAGAGACCCAGTACTTC. Translation: CASSRQVGAVETQYF.

The V call is TRBV27, the J call TRBJ2-7; D tentatively fits TRBD1 or TRBD2 (5 bases each). With 1 base removed from V and 0 bases from J, the gap between germline ends came to 22 bases. Germline V gene sequence: CDR1 MNHEY, CDR2 SMNVEV (reference sequence). CDR3 length: 19 residues. Here the CDR3 reads CASSLLAGRFGTSSYEQYF. In nucleotides, the CDR3 is TGTGCCAGCAGTTTATTGGCAGGAAGGTTCGGGACGAGCTCCTACGAGCAGTACTTC.

J is TRBJ2-5 and V is TRBV5-1, with D perhaps matching TRBD1 or TRBD2 (6 bases each). CDR1 and CDR2 from the germline V gene are SGHRS and YFSETQ. This CDR3 spans 14 amino acids. V was shortened by 4 bases and J by 5 bases, with 15 bases between the two germline ends. Here the CDR3 reads CASSRGGPPETQYF. DNA for the CDR3: TGCGCCAGCAGCCGAGGGGGGCCGCCGGAGACCCAGTACTTC.

The chain uses TRBV5-1 and TRBJ1-4, with D possibly being TRBD1 (6 bases). The germline V gene has CDR1 SGHRS and CDR2 YFSETQ. Trimming removed 1 base at V and 3 bases at J, with 10 bases between. The CDR3 is 15 amino acids. The CDR3 bases are TGCGCCAGCAGCTTGTACGGACAGTCTAATGAAAAACTGTTTTTT. As protein: CASSLYGQSNEKLFF. Drawing the rest from reference TRBV5-1 and TRBJ1-4, the complete variable domain is KAGVTQTPRYLIKTRGQQVTLSCSPISGHRSVSWYQQTPGQGLQFLFEYFSETQRNKGNFPGRFSGRQFSNSRSEMNVSTLELGDSALYLCASSLYGQSNEKLFFGSGTQLSVL.

This sequence joins TRBV10-2 and TRBJ2-1; D unresolved. Trimming shortened V by 4 bases and J by 0 bases, and 10 bases separated the two germline ends. Germline V gene sequence: CDR1 WSHSY, CDR2 SAAADI. This CDR3 is built from 15 residues. The CDR3 DNA reads TGCGCCAGCAGTGGTGGTTCTAACTCCTACAATGAGCAGTTCTTC. It codes for CASSGGSNSYNEQFF.

V and J are TRBV5-1 and TRBJ2-5; 15 bases are shared with TRBD2. Unmatched junction bases numbered 4, after V lost 4 bases and J lost 0 bases. CDR3 size: 17 residues. Germline V gene data show CDR1 as SGHRS and CDR2 as YFSETQ. CDR3: CASSKGLAGGYQETQYF. The CDR3 nucleotides read TGCGCCAGCAGCAAGGGACTAGCGGGAGGTTACCAAGAGACCCAGTACTTC.

The rearrangement uses TRBV5-8 and TRBJ2-1; D remains ambiguous. V was pared by 0 bases and J by 3 bases, with 4 bases between. The length of the CDR3 is 13 residues. In germline, CDR1 is SGHTS, CDR2 YDEGEE. The DNA for the CDR3 is TGTGCCAGCAGCTTGGACAGCTACAATGAGCAGTTCTTC. Amino acid sequence: CASSLDSYNEQFF.

This chain links TRBV28 with TRBJ1-2, with D perhaps matching TRBD1 (5 bases). Germline CDR1 and CDR2: MDHEN and SYDVKM. The CDR3 is 13 amino acids. With 2 bases removed from V and 3 bases from J, the gap between germline ends came to 7 bases. The DNA for the CDR3 is TGTGCCAGCAGTTTAAGGGGCGACTATGGCTACACCTTC. Translating gives CASSLRGDYGYTF.

V and J are TRBV5-1 and TRBJ2-1; a weak D match, TRBD2 (6 bases). This CDR3 is built from 15 residues. From germline, CDR1 is SGHRS and CDR2 YFSETQ. V dropped 2 bases and J dropped 8 bases, with 17 bases sitting between them. CDR3: CASSFHGSGIDEQFF. The CDR3 nucleotides read TGCGCCAGCAGCTTCCACGGGAGTGGTATAGATGAGCAGTTCTTC. The full variable domain, its missing parts supplied by reference TRBV5-1 and TRBJ2-1, is KAGVTQTPRYLIKTRGQQVTLSCSPISGHRSVSWYQQTPGQGLQFLFEYFSETQRNKGNFPGRFSGRQFSNSRSEMNVSTLELGDSALYLCASSFHGSGIDEQFFGPGTRLTVL.

The V gene is TRBV7-2, the J gene TRBJ2-7; no firm D call. The CDR3 totals 13 residues. Germline V gives CDR1 SGHTA, CDR2 FQGNSA. V was pared by 1 base and J by 2 bases, with 6 bases between. CDR3 amino acids: CASSLGRPYEQYF. In DNA, the CDR3 is TGTGCCAGCAGCTTAGGCAGACCCTACGAGCAGTACTTC.

CDR3 DNA sequence: TGCGCCAGCAGCCTGGACGCAGATACGCAGTATTTT. This sequence encodes CASSLDADTQYF. The chain joins TRBV5-1 to TRBJ2-3; no clear D. V shed 4 bases and J shed 4 bases, with 7 bases lying between them. There are 12 residues in the CDR3. The V gene's germline CDR1 is SGHRS and CDR2 YFSETQ.

This chain uses TRBV9 with TRBJ2-3, with 7 positions matching TRBD2. The ends lost 1 base at V and 0 bases at J; junction bases unmatched: 5. Per germline, CDR1 SGDLS and CDR2 YYNGEE. The CDR3 sequence is 16 residues long. The CDR3 DNA follows: TGTGCCAGCAGCGTAAGGGGACTATCTAGCACAGATACGCAGTATTTT. Translation: CASSVRGLSSTDTQYF.

This clone was detected once. The J gene is TRBJ1-1, the V gene TRBV7-8; 8 bases are shared with TRBD1. This CDR3 is 12 amino acids long. Germline V gene lookup returns CDR1 SGHVS and CDR2 FQNEAQ. The V gene end was trimmed by 5 bases and the J gene end by 7 bases; junction bases not matched to a gene: 3. The CDR3 loop reads CASSLDRGEAFF. The DNA of the CDR3 is TGTGCCAGCAGCCTTGACAGGGGTGAAGCTTTCTTT.

The V call is TRBV11-3, the J call TRBJ1-2; a weak D match, TRBD1 (5 bases). V was pared by 5 bases and J by 8 bases, with 12 bases between. CDR1 is SGHNT, CDR2 YENEEA, per germline. The CDR3 runs 12 residues. The DNA of the CDR3 is TGTGCCAGCAGCCCTGTTGGGGGAGGCTACACCTTC. Amino acid sequence: CASSPVGGGYTF.

The chain carries TRBV9 and TRBJ2-6, with D uncertain. V lost 3 bases, J lost 0 bases, and 7 bases lay in between. Germline CDR1 reads SGDLS; CDR2 reads YYNGEE. The length of the CDR3 is 15 residues. The CDR3 is CASSATNSGANVLTF. CDR3 nucleotide sequence: TGTGCCAGCAGCGCGACCAACTCTGGGGCCAACGTCCTGACTTTC.